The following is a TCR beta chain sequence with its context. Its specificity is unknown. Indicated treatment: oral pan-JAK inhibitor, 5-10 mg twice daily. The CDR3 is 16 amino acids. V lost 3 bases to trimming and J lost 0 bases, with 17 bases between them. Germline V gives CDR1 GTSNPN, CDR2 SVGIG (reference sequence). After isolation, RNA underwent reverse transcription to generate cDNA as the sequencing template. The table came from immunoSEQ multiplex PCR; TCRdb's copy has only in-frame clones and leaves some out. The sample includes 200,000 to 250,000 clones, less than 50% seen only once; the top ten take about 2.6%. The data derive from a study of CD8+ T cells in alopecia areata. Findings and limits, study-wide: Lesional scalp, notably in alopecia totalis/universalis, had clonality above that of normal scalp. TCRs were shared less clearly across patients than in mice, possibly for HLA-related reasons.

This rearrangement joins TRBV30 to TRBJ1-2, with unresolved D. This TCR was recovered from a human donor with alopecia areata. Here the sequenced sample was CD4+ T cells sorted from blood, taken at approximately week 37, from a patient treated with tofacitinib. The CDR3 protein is CAWRKNQVSPNYGYTF. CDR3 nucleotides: TGTGCCTGGAGAAAGAATCAGGTTTCCCCTAACTATGGCTACACCTTC.